Below, 17 T cell receptor beta chains from the same sample are listed, as sequenced in a study of CD8 T cells in Susac syndrome. cDNA came from approximately 0.5 to 1 ug RNA primed by random hexamers. TCRdb fed the immunoSEQ multiplex PCR reads into MiXCR, producing one record per CDR3 protein. Of 140,000 to 150,000 distinct CDR3 sequences detected, 95% appear once; the ten largest clones hold approximately 0.08%. What was sequenced was CD4+ T cells from PBMCs. These receptors were obtained from a human donor with Susac syndrome.

The chain combines TRBV14 with TRBJ2-1, with 9 bases lining up with TRBD2. Losses at the gene ends were 2 bases for V and 7 bases for J; bases not matched to a gene: 9. The V gene's germline CDR1 is SGHDN and CDR2 FVKESK. The CDR3 runs to 16 residues. In DNA form, the CDR3 reads TGTGCCAGCAGCCAACTTCCGGGACTAGCTACAAATGAGCAGTTCTTC. It translates to CASSQLPGLATNEQFF.

The V and J genes are TRBV14 and TRBJ1-2; no clear D gene. V lost 4 bases, J lost 9 bases, and 12 bases lay in between. This CDR3 is built from 12 residues. CDR1 is SGHDN and CDR2 is FVKESK in the germline V gene. In DNA form, the CDR3 reads TGTGCCAGCAGCCTCGGACGGGCCCGCTACACCTTC. It specifies CASSLGRARYTF.

This clonotype was counted a single time. CDR3 coding DNA: TGTGCCAGCAGCTCCTCGGATGGCTACACCTTC. This translates into CASSSSDGYTF. The genes are TRBV9 and TRBJ1-2; D gene uncertain. The CDR3 covers 11 residues. The germline V gene encodes CDR1 SGDLS and CDR2 YYNGEE. Trimming shortened V by 4 bases and J by 6 bases, and 7 bases separated the two germline ends.

This chain joins TRBV20-1 and TRBJ2-3; D is tentatively TRBD1 or TRBD2 (7 bases each). CDR1 is DFQATT, CDR2 SNEGSKA, per germline (reference sequence). This CDR3 has 14 residues. V lost 5 bases to trimming and J lost 5 bases, with 17 bases between them. Here the CDR3 reads CSASRGGSVDTQYF. DNA of the CDR3: TGCAGTGCTTCCAGGGGGGGCTCCGTAGATACGCAGTATTTT.

This chain joins TRBV2 and TRBJ1-2; the D gene is possibly TRBD1 (6 bases). V was clipped by 6 bases and J by 4 bases, with 15 bases between them. Looked up from germline, CDR1 is SNHLY and CDR2 is FYNNEI. CDR3 size: 14 residues. The CDR3 loop is CASRGSTGLYGYTF. CDR3 in DNA: TGTGCCAGCAGGGGGTCGACAGGACTCTATGGCTACACCTTC.

The CDR3 DNA is TGTGCCAGCAGCCACGACAGGGGGAGTGAGACCCAGTACTTC. Protein product: CASSHDRGSETQYF. This chain connects TRBV9 to TRBJ2-5; 9 bases fit TRBD1. CDR1 and CDR2 from the germline V gene are SGDLS and YYNGEE. CDR3 length equals 14 residues. The ends lost 4 bases at V and 5 bases at J; junction bases unmatched: 6.

The chain employs TRBV5-1 and TRBJ2-7; 7 bases map to TRBD2. The CDR3 runs 16 residues. The germline CDR1 and CDR2 sequences are SGHRS and YFSETQ. Trimming removed 7 bases from V and 0 bases from J; junction bases left unmatched: 13. CDR3 in amino acids: CASREGAGVSSYEQYF. CDR3 bases: TGCGCCAGCCGCGAAGGGGCGGGAGTGAGCTCCTACGAGCAGTACTTC.

The rearrangement links TRBV10-3 to TRBJ2-1, with D unresolved. CDR3 size: 12 residues. Looked up from germline, CDR1 is ENHRY and CDR2 is SYGVKD. Trimming took 1 base from V and 7 from J, leaving 5 bases between them. CDR3: CAISEYLNEQFF. CDR3 DNA: TGTGCCATCAGTGAGTACCTTAATGAGCAGTTCTTC.

This chain uses TRBV29-1 with TRBJ1-1, with D uncertain. The CDR3 runs to 14 residues. Trimming removed 1 base from V and 3 bases from J, with 12 bases in between. Germline CDR1 SQVTM, CDR2 ANQGSEA. The CDR3 DNA follows: TGCAGCGTTGAAGTTCCGTACACCTACACTGAAGCTTTCTTT. It encodes CSVEVPYTYTEAFF.

This chain joins TRBV18 and TRBJ1-6; 7 bases align to TRBD1. Germline trimming cut 3 bases from V and 7 bases from J; bases unmatched to any gene: 9. Germline assignment: CDR1 KGHSH and CDR2 LQKENI. The CDR3 spans 16 residues. CDR3 sequence: CASSPKQGSGNSPLHF. In DNA, the CDR3 is TGTGCCAGCTCACCTAAACAGGGGTCGGGGAATTCACCCCTCCACTTT. Combining the CDR3 with reference TRBV18 and TRBJ1-6 gives the whole variable domain NAGVMQNPRHLVRRRGQEARLRCSPMKGHSHVYWYRQLPEEGLKFMVYLQKENIIDESGMPKERFSAEFPKEGPSILRIQQVVRGDSAAYFCASSPKQGSGNSPLHFGNGTRLTVT.

The V and J genes are TRBV3-1 and TRBJ1-4; D uncertain. The CDR3 extends over 14 amino acids. The V end was cut by 1 base, the J end by 6 bases, with 9 bases between. The germline V gene has CDR1 LGHDT and CDR2 YNNKEL (reference sequence). In nucleotides, the CDR3 is TGTGCCAGCAGCCAAGGATTACTGGATGAAAAACTGTTTTTT. It codes for CASSQGLLDEKLFF.

The V and J genes are TRBV20-1 and TRBJ1-5, with D perhaps TRBD1 (5 bases). This CDR3 is built from 13 residues. Germline values: CDR1 DFQATT, CDR2 SNEGSKA (reference sequence). V was cut by 3 bases and J by 4 bases, with 10 bases left in between. The chain's CDR3 is CSASGGGNQPQHF. The DNA for the CDR3 is TGCAGTGCTAGTGGGGGGGGGAATCAGCCCCAGCATTTT.

The gene calls are TRBV29-1 and TRBJ1-1; 8 bases fit TRBD1. The trim removed 1 base at V and 13 bases at J, leaving 5 bases unmatched. Germline values: CDR1 SQVTM, CDR2 ANQGSEA. CDR3 length equals 11 residues. Written as DNA, the CDR3 is TGCAGCGTTGAAGTAGGCAGGGGGCTTTTCTTT. Amino acid sequence: CSVEVGRGLFF.

The CDR3 sequence: CSFSVNTEAFF. The CDR3 region has the DNA TGCAGCTTCAGCGTTAACACTGAAGCTTTCTTT. The rearrangement links TRBV29-1 to TRBJ1-1; D unclear. Germline V gives CDR1 SQVTM, CDR2 ANQGSEA. V lost 8 bases to trimming and J lost 2 bases, with 9 bases between them. This CDR3 spans 11 amino acids.

The chain has TRBV2 and TRBJ1-5; tentative D call: TRBD1 (6 bases). CDR3 length: 16 amino acids. Germline V gene data show CDR1 as SNHLY and CDR2 as FYNNEI. V was shortened by 6 bases and J by 2 bases, with 17 bases between the two germline ends. This chain's CDR3 is CASSAGAYRGNQPQHF. The DNA for the CDR3 is TGTGCCAGCAGCGCAGGAGCCTACAGGGGCAATCAGCCCCAGCATTTT.

The rearrangement uses TRBV2 and TRBJ2-1; 8 nucleotides line up with TRBD2. The length of the CDR3 is 15 residues. V dropped 4 bases and J dropped 3; count of bases not matched to a gene: 5. Germline V gene lookup returns CDR1 SNHLY and CDR2 FYNNEI. The CDR3 nucleotides read TGTGCCAGCAGTGGTCAGCGGGGGAACTACAATGAGCAGTTCTTC. Protein: CASSGQRGNYNEQFF.

V and J are TRBV25-1 and TRBJ2-1; D gene ambiguous. V lost 3 bases to trimming and J lost 6 bases, with 12 bases between them. Germline CDR1 is MGHDK and CDR2 is SYGVNS. The CDR3 contains 14 residues. The CDR3 DNA reads as TGTGCCAGCAGTGATAAAAAGACCCCCAATGAGCAGTTCTTC. Translated, it gives CASSDKKTPNEQFF.